The 30 T cell receptor beta chains below all came from one sample that was sequenced in a study of blood T cell repertoires in COVID-19. Method: immunoSEQ multiplex PCR; TCRdb's copy keeps in-frame clones and lacks some. The sample includes around 100,000 clones, around nine tenths of them seen just once. The source material was peripheral blood. These receptors were obtained from a man aged 80 or over with acute or convalescent COVID-19.

The CDR3 sequence: CASSFGTESNQPQHF. The CDR3 DNA reads TGTGCCAGTAGTTTCGGGACAGAAAGCAATCAGCCCCAGCATTTT. J is TRBJ1-5 and V is TRBV19; 7 bases are a match to TRBD1. The germline V gene encodes CDR1 LNHDA and CDR2 SQIVND (reference sequence). With 5 bases clipped from V and 1 base from J, the junction kept 5 bases outside the gene matches. The CDR3 runs to 15 residues.

The chain couples TRBV18 to TRBJ1-6; no clear D. V lost 3 bases to trimming and J lost 3 bases, with 9 bases between them. Germline V lookup: CDR1 KGHSH, CDR2 LQKENI. The CDR3 extends over 15 amino acids. The CDR3: CASSPQNIYNSPLHF. In DNA form, the CDR3 reads TGTGCCAGCTCACCCCAAAACATCTATAATTCACCCCTCCACTTT.

The rearrangement links TRBV24-1 to TRBJ2-1; 7 bases match TRBD2. Germline V CDR1 and CDR2: KGHDR, SFDVKD. The CDR3 contains 12 residues. The V gene end was trimmed by 1 base and the J gene end by 11 bases; junction bases not matched to a gene: 1. The CDR3 nucleotides read TGTGCCACCAGTGATTTACTAGCGCAGCAGTTCTTC. Amino acids: CATSDLLAQQFF.

The V gene is TRBV6-5, the J gene TRBJ1-5; a weak D match, TRBD1 (5 bases). The length of the CDR3 is 12 residues. Between the trimmed V and J ends, which lost 6 bases and 6 bases, there was a span of 9 bases. Germline V gene lookup returns CDR1 MNHEY and CDR2 SVGAGI. The CDR3 DNA sequence: TGTGCCAGCAGGGTGGGGGGTCAGCCCCAGCATTTT. The encoded protein is CASRVGGQPQHF.

This clone was observed once. The chain uses TRBV2 and TRBJ2-7; D gene ambiguous. The V gene lost 3 bases and the J gene lost 7 bases, with 7 bases spanning the gap. Germline V gives CDR1 SNHLY, CDR2 FYNNEI. There are 11 residues in the CDR3. Written as DNA, the CDR3 is TGTGCCAGCAGTGATCGCAGGGAGCAGTACTTC. Protein sequence: CASSDRREQYF.

V gene TRBV29-1 combines with J gene TRBJ1-1, with 9 bases matching TRBD1. CDR3 length equals 14 residues. V trimming: 7 bases; J trimming: 5 bases; junction bases outside the gene matches: 11. The germline gives CDR1 SQVTM, CDR2 ANQGSEA. The DNA of the CDR3 is TGCAGCGCCGTCCGGGACAGGGTGGGGACTGAAGCTTTCTTT. This encodes CSAVRDRVGTEAFF.

V usage is TRBV7-2 and J usage is TRBJ1-4; D gene uncertain. V was cut by 5 bases and J by 3 bases, with 10 bases left in between. The germline V gene has CDR1 SGHTA and CDR2 FQGNSA. The CDR3 spans 14 residues. CDR3 coding DNA: TGTGCCAGCAGCCGGGGTACAGCTAATGAAAAACTGTTTTTT. Translating gives CASSRGTANEKLFF.

The genes are TRBV4-1 and TRBJ1-5; TRBD1 matches at 12 bases. This CDR3 contains 17 residues. Germline CDR1 MGHRA, CDR2 YSYEKL. Trimming at V came to 2 bases and at J to 6 bases, leaving 8 bases not matched to a gene. In DNA, the CDR3 is TGCGCCAGCAGCCAATCCACCGGGACAGGGGGCCGTCAGCCCCAGCATTTT. Its translation: CASSQSTGTGGRQPQHF.

The chain employs TRBV27 and TRBJ1-4; D ambiguous. This CDR3 spans 17 amino acids. Trimming stripped 0 bases from V and 4 bases from J, with 15 bases between. Germline lookup yields CDR1 MNHEY and CDR2 SMNVEV (reference sequence). This CDR3 reads CASSLSWQARYNEKLFF. CDR3 bases: TGTGCCAGCAGTTTATCGTGGCAGGCGCGATATAATGAAAAACTGTTTTTT.

The chain employs TRBV11-2 and TRBJ2-2; 8 nucleotides match TRBD1. CDR1 and CDR2 (germline): SGHAT, FQNNGV. This CDR3 contains 16 residues. The J segment lost 8 bases and the V segment lost 5 bases, leaving 13 bases of the junction unmatched. The CDR3 here is CASSLPRTGLSGELFF. The CDR3 region has the DNA TGTGCCAGCAGCCTACCCAGGACAGGGTTGTCGGGGGAGCTGTTTTTT.

The DNA of the CDR3 is TGTGCCAGTAGGCTAGCGACAGGGAGGAGCGGCTACACCTTC. Translating it yields CASRLATGRSGYTF. V gene TRBV19 combines with J gene TRBJ1-2; 7 bases align to TRBD1. Germline V CDR1 and CDR2: LNHDA, SQIVND (reference sequence). This CDR3 is 14 amino acids long. The trim removed 6 bases at V and 8 bases at J, leaving 12 bases unmatched.

This chain connects TRBV24-1 to TRBJ2-7; 7 bases fit TRBD1. J was trimmed by 7 bases and V by 5 bases; bases with no gene match: 7. This CDR3 is 13 amino acids long. Per the germline V gene, CDR1 is KGHDR and CDR2 is SFDVKD. The CDR3: CATSVAGGGEQYF. For the CDR3, the DNA is TGTGCCACCAGTGTGGCAGGGGGTGGGGAGCAGTACTTC.

The rearrangement joins TRBV5-1 to TRBJ2-7; TRBD1 aligns across 7 bases. The CDR3 totals 15 residues. Losses at the gene ends were 4 bases for V and 6 bases for J; bases not matched to a gene: 13. Per the germline V gene, CDR1 is SGHRS and CDR2 is YFSETQ. DNA for the CDR3: TGCGCCAGCAGCCCATTGGCAGGGGGATTTGGCGAGCAGTACTTC. Translated: CASSPLAGGFGEQYF.

This clone was detected only once. The J gene is TRBJ1-4, the V gene TRBV29-1; D is unresolved. This CDR3 contains 14 residues. Trimming took off 6 bases at V and 2 bases at J, with 13 bases between the two ends. From germline, CDR1 is SQVTM and CDR2 ANQGSEA. Here the CDR3 reads CSVRRGATNEKLFF. The CDR3 bases are TGCAGCGTCCGACGAGGAGCCACTAATGAAAAACTGTTTTTT.

The rearrangement uses TRBV10-3 and TRBJ2-7; 7 positions match TRBD1. J lost 3 bases, V lost 2 bases, and 7 bases had no gene match. The CDR3 covers 15 residues. The germline CDR1 and CDR2 sequences are ENHRY and SYGVKD. CDR3 DNA sequence: TGTGCCATCAGTGAGGGGGAAGGGGGCGGCTACGAGCAGTACTTC. This encodes CAISEGEGGGYEQYF.

The chain links TRBV28 to TRBJ2-7; no reliable D call. The CDR3 runs 12 residues. Germline CDR1 is MDHEN and CDR2 is SYDVKM. Trimming pared 8 bases from V and 3 bases from J, leaving 11 bases between. CDR3 DNA sequence: TGTGCCAGCTACGACACCCGCTACGAGCAGTACTTC. Protein: CASYDTRYEQYF.

The chain recombines TRBV3-1 (or the pseudogene TRBV3-2) with TRBJ1-6; 9 bases agree with TRBD1. The trim removed 6 bases at V and 7 bases at J, leaving 7 bases unmatched. The CDR3 covers 15 residues. From germline, CDR1 is LGHDT and CDR2 YNNKEL (reference sequence). For the CDR3, the DNA is TGTGCCAGCAGACCGAGACAGGGGGTGAATTCACCCCTCCACTTT. Translation gives CASRPRQGVNSPLHF.

This clone has just one count. The genes are TRBV3-1 (or the pseudogene TRBV3-2) and TRBJ1-2; the D is unclear. The CDR3 totals 15 residues. With 0 bases removed from V and 4 bases from J, the gap between germline ends came to 12 bases. Germline assignment: CDR1 LGHDT and CDR2 YNNKEL (reference sequence). The CDR3: CASSQDLADLYGYTF. CDR3 nucleotide sequence: TGTGCCAGCAGCCAAGATCTAGCAGACCTCTATGGCTACACCTTC.

This chain connects TRBV2 to TRBJ2-5, with 7 positions matching TRBD2. The CDR3 is made up of 13 amino acids. The V gene's germline CDR1 is SNHLY and CDR2 FYNNEI. With V trimmed by 8 bases and J by 0 bases, 3 bases remained unmatched. CDR3 DNA: TGTGCCAGCGCGGGACTAAACCAAGAGACCCAGTACTTC. Translation gives CASAGLNQETQYF.

The chain couples TRBV21-1 to TRBJ2-1; TRBD2 is the table's D call, not checked against the DNA. TRBV21-1 is deemed a pseudogene. The CDR3 extends over 21 amino acids. The CDR3 bases are TGTGCCAGCAGCAAAGCGGGGGGAAGGACTAGCGGGAGCCTATCTAGGAATGAGCAGTTCTTC. This sequence encodes CASSKAGGRTSGSLSRNEQFF.

The chain uses TRBV2 and TRBJ1-6, with a possible D match to TRBD1 (6 bases). V gave up 5 bases and J gave up 7 bases, with 15 bases separating them. The CDR3 consists of 15 residues. Germline CDR1 is SNHLY and CDR2 is FYNNEI. This chain's CDR3 is CASSTNRATNSPLHF. The CDR3 coding sequence is TGTGCCAGCAGTACGAACAGGGCGACGAATTCACCCCTCCACTTT.

The chain is built from TRBV29-1 and TRBJ1-2, with D uncertain. The V gene's germline CDR1 is SQVTM and CDR2 ANQGSEA. V lost 5 bases and J lost 7, with 14 bases in between. The CDR3 contains 12 residues. The CDR3 DNA reads TGCAGCGTTTTCTTCATCGGGAGTGGCTACACCTTC. This codes for CSVFFIGSGYTF.

This clone came up a few times. The V gene is TRBV9, the J gene TRBJ1-6, with unresolved D. V was cut by 2 bases and J by 7 bases, with 13 bases left in between. Germline values: CDR1 SGDLS, CDR2 YYNGEE. This CDR3 is built from 15 residues. CDR3 sequence (DNA): TGTGCCAGCAGCGTGCGGGAGGGAGGCAATTCACCCCTCCACTTT. This codes for CASSVREGGNSPLHF.

The CDR3 here is CASSRQGGNEKLFF. The CDR3 DNA is TGTGCCAGCAGCCGACAGGGGGGGAATGAAAAACTGTTTTTT. J is TRBJ1-4 and V is TRBV5-4, with 9 bases identical to TRBD1. The V gene end was trimmed by 4 bases and the J gene end by 5 bases; junction bases not matched to a gene: 3. Germline values: CDR1 SGHNT, CDR2 YYREEE (reference sequence). The CDR3 extends over 14 amino acids. Filled out from reference TRBV5-4 and TRBJ1-4, the complete variable domain reads ETGVTQSPTHLIKTRGQQVTLRCSSQSGHNTVSWYQQALGQGPQFIFQYYREEENGRGNFPPRFSGLQFPNYSSELNVNALELDDSALYLCASSRQGGNEKLFFGSGTQLSVL.

The chain carries TRBV6-4 and TRBJ2-1; the match to TRBD2 covers 7 bases. Germline-derived CDR1 and CDR2 are MRHNA and SNTAGT. The CDR3 has 16 amino acids. Trimming cost V 1 base and J 2 bases; bases outside gene matches: 5. Here the CDR3 DNA reads TGTGCCAGCAGTGACTTGGCGGGAGCTGCCTACAATGAGCAGTTCTTC. Its translation is CASSDLAGAAYNEQFF.

This clone was seen a few times. The chain couples TRBV9 to TRBJ2-3; D may be TRBD2 (6 bases). Germline CDR1 SGDLS, CDR2 YYNGEE. V lost 4 bases to trimming and J lost 0 bases, with 15 bases between them. The CDR3 length is 16 residues. The CDR3 coding sequence is TGTGCCAGCAGCCCAGAACAAGCGGGTAGCACAGATACGCAGTATTTT. Its protein product is CASSPEQAGSTDTQYF.

The chain employs TRBV6-1 and TRBJ1-6, with D hard to call. CDR3 size: 13 residues. CDR1 MNHNS and CDR2 SASEGT come from the germline V gene. V lost 4 bases and J 3 bases, leaving 4 bases between the germline ends. CDR3 region: CASSADYNSPLHF. The CDR3 DNA reads TGTGCCAGCAGTGCAGACTATAATTCACCCCTCCACTTT.

This chain joins TRBV6-2 or TRBV6-3 and TRBJ2-4; no definite D call. CDR1 MNHEY and CDR2 SVGEGT come from the germline V gene. This CDR3 comprises 15 residues. The ends were cut back, 5 bases at V and 0 bases at J, with 11 bases in the middle. The CDR3 loop is CASSQRSLAKNIQYF. The CDR3 region has the DNA TGTGCCAGCAGTCAACGGAGCTTAGCCAAAAACATTCAGTACTTC.

This clone has just one count. The rearrangement uses TRBV10-3 and TRBJ1-5; TRBD1 aligns across 8 bases. This CDR3 contains 14 residues. V trimming: 6 bases; J trimming: 6 bases; junction bases outside the gene matches: 7. Germline CDR1 ENHRY, CDR2 SYGVKD. The CDR3 DNA sequence: TGTGCCATCAGCCCTGACAGGGGAGGTCAGCCCCAGCATTTT. This sequence encodes CAISPDRGGQPQHF.

This clone was observed a handful of times. The chain couples TRBV18 to TRBJ2-3, with 10 positions matching TRBD2. V shed 4 bases, J shed 4 bases, and the junction held 26 bases outside the gene matches. Germline V gene data show CDR1 as KGHSH and CDR2 as LQKENI. CDR3 length equals 22 residues. The CDR3 loop is CASSLLPPGVPKLAGKADTQYF. The CDR3 DNA reads TGTGCCAGCTCACTTCTCCCCCCAGGGGTCCCCAAACTAGCGGGGAAGGCAGATACGCAGTATTTT.